This T cell receptor (beta chain) was observed in a study of cytomegalovirus exposure and HLA in healthy donors. Sequencing used immunoSEQ multiplex PCR; TCRdb keeps in-frame clones, though not all of them. The repertoire consists of around 300,000 clones, with roughly 90% occurring once and the leading ten covering approximately 0.95%. Material: PBMCs. The source of this sequence is a woman between 18 and 29 years old in good health and CMV-seronegative.

Here the CDR3 reads CASSAHRTGIRFEHTF. The CDR3 DNA sequence: TGTGCCAGCAGCGCCCACCGGACAGGGATTCGTTTTGAGCACACCTTC. The chain couples TRBV9 to TRBJ1-2; TRBD1 matches 8 bases. The germline gives CDR1 SGDLS, CDR2 YYNGEE. The junction had 19 bases not matched to a gene; V was cut back by 3 bases and J by 12 bases. The CDR3 loop spans 16 amino acids. Supplemented by reference TRBV9 and TRBJ1-2, the full variable domain reads DSGVTQTPKHLITATGQRVTLRCSPRSGDLSVYWYQQSLDQGLQFLIQYYNGEERAKGNILERFSAQQFPDLHSELNLSSLELGDSALYFCASSAHRTGIRFEHTFGSGTRLTVV.